These 20 T cell receptor beta chains originate from one sample sequenced in a study of cytomegalovirus exposure and HLA in healthy donors. Primers for the PCR totalled 60 Vbeta and 13 Jbeta. The protocol was immunoSEQ multiplex PCR, while the TCRdb copy is restricted to in-frame clones and leaves out a portion. The data show 100,000 to 150,000 clones, about 80% seen once. Sequenced sample: PBMCs. These receptors came from a woman in her forties or fifties in good health and CMV-seronegative.

The chain has TRBV15 and TRBJ1-1; weak D call: TRBD1 (6 bases). Germline V CDR1 and CDR2: LNHNV, YYDKDF (reference sequence). There are 20 residues in the CDR3. V lost 2 bases, J lost 1 base, and 26 bases lay in between. In nucleotides, the CDR3 is TGTGCCACCAGCAGATATCACTTGGCACAGGGACGTGTAGGGAACACTGAAGCTTTCTTT. This gives the protein CATSRYHLAQGRVGNTEAFF.

This clone appeared a few times. The gene calls are TRBV7-2 and TRBJ2-7; no clear D gene. Germline assignment: CDR1 SGHTA and CDR2 FQGNSA. This CDR3 comprises 14 residues. The V and J ends lost 1 base and 1 base respectively, with 8 bases between them. Written as DNA, the CDR3 is TGTGCCAGCAGCTTAGGCCCCCGGTCCTACGAGCAGTACTTC. This codes for CASSLGPRSYEQYF.

As regards this clone: The junction does not match germline at one end; this may be a read error. The chain employs TRBV7-9 and TRBJ2-5; D possibly corresponds to TRBD1 (5 bases). The better agreement between TRBJ2-7 and the DNA end casts doubt on the J call. Germline CDR1 reads SEHNR; CDR2 reads FQNEAQ (reference sequence). CDR3 size: 12 residues. Written as DNA, the CDR3 is TGTTCCAGCAGCCAAGGGGACTACGAGCAGTACTTC. Amino acids: CSSSQGDYEQYF.

The chain joins TRBV28 to TRBJ2-7; 9 nucleotides line up with TRBD2. Germline values: CDR1 MDHEN, CDR2 SYDVKM. The junction had 7 bases not matched to a gene; V was cut back by 10 bases and J by 6 bases. The CDR3 length is 12 residues. The CDR3 reads CATQGGRAEQYF. The CDR3 DNA reads TGTGCCACACAGGGCGGGAGGGCCGAGCAGTACTTC.

The chain recombines TRBV6-5 with TRBJ2-3, with 7 bases matching TRBD1. Trimming removed 4 bases from V and 3 bases from J; junction bases left unmatched: 4. The CDR3 is 14 residues long. Looked up from germline, CDR1 is MNHEY and CDR2 is SVGAGI. The CDR3 sequence: CASSLNRGTDTQYF. DNA for the CDR3: TGTGCCAGCAGTTTGAACAGGGGAACAGATACGCAGTATTTT.

J is TRBJ1-5 and V is TRBV5-8, with D perhaps matching TRBD1 (5 bases). V was pared by 4 bases and J by 4 bases, with 15 bases between. CDR1 and CDR2 from the germline V gene are SGHTS and YDEGEE. CDR3 length: 15 residues. The CDR3 bases are TGTGCCAGCAGCCGCAGGGTGGTAGCAAATCAGCCCCAGCATTTT. Translation: CASSRRVVANQPQHF.

The V call is TRBV6-6, the J call TRBJ2-1; a weak D match, TRBD1 (6 bases). V was pared by 2 bases and J by 6 bases, with 11 bases between. There are 14 residues in the CDR3. The germline V gene encodes CDR1 MNHNY and CDR2 SVGAGI (reference sequence). In nucleotides, the CDR3 is TGTGCCAGCAGTTACGGCCAGGGGCCCAATGAGCAGTTCTTC. Protein: CASSYGQGPNEQFF.

The DNA for the CDR3 is TGCAGCGTGGGACTGGGGGAGACCCAGTACTTC. Encoded protein: CSVGLGETQYF. The chain couples TRBV29-1 to TRBJ2-5, with D possibly TRBD2 on 6 matching bases. This CDR3 has 11 amino acids. The V end was cut by 6 bases, the J end by 5 bases, with 10 bases between. Per the germline V gene, CDR1 is SQVTM and CDR2 is ANQGSEA.

The CDR3 sequence: CASRTGTSADEQYV. CDR3 bases: TGTGCCAGCAGGACCGGGACTTCGGCGGACGAGCAGTACGTC. The chain carries TRBV6-5 and TRBJ2-7; TRBD2 might be the D (6 bases). V gave up 6 bases and J gave up 5 bases, with 17 bases separating them. Germline V lookup: CDR1 MNHEY, CDR2 SVGAGI. CDR3 size: 14 residues.

This chain connects TRBV29-1 to TRBJ2-2; TRBD1 agrees at 7 bases. Germline V gene data show CDR1 as SQVTM and CDR2 as ANQGSEA. The CDR3 runs to 12 residues. The junction had 4 bases not matched to a gene; V was cut back by 5 bases and J by 7 bases. CDR3 bases: TGCAGCGTTAGACAGGGACGCGGGGAGCTGTTTTTT. Translating gives CSVRQGRGELFF.

This rearrangement joins TRBV7-2 to TRBJ2-7; TRBD2 might be the D (5 bases). V lost 5 bases and J 4 bases, leaving 18 bases between the germline ends. The CDR3 spans 15 residues. Germline V gives CDR1 SGHTA, CDR2 FQGNSA. In nucleotides, the CDR3 is TGTGCCAGCAGCCCCGGGGTGGAGATTACTTACGAGCAGTACTTC. Its protein product is CASSPGVEITYEQYF.

The gene calls are TRBV27 and TRBJ2-5, with 8 bases aligning to TRBD1. J was trimmed by 3 bases and V by 5 bases; bases with no gene match: 8. CDR3 size: 15 residues. Germline CDR1 reads MNHEY; CDR2 reads SMNVEV (reference sequence). The CDR3: CASSADRGTKETQYF. CDR3 nucleotides: TGTGCCAGCAGTGCCGACAGGGGCACAAAAGAGACCCAGTACTTC.

The genes are TRBV4-3 and TRBJ2-3; 9 nucleotides agree with TRBD2. CDR1 and CDR2 from the germline V gene are LGHNA and YSLEER. This CDR3 has 15 residues. V dropped 2 bases and J dropped 6; count of bases not matched to a gene: 6. In nucleotides, the CDR3 is TGCGCCAGCAGCCAACTTAGCGGGAGCTGGGATACGCAGTATTTT. Its translation is CASSQLSGSWDTQYF.

V gene TRBV28 combines with J gene TRBJ2-5; tentative D call: TRBD1 (7 bases). CDR1 is MDHEN and CDR2 is SYDVKM in the germline V gene. The CDR3 runs 14 residues. Trimming left V 4 bases short and J 7 bases short, with 16 bases between. This chain's CDR3 is CASSSREGGRTQYF. The CDR3 DNA reads TGTGCCAGCAGTTCGCGGGAAGGGGGCCGGACCCAGTACTTC.

This chain uses TRBV27 with TRBJ1-5; D is uncertain. Germline CDR1 and CDR2: MNHEY and SMNVEV (reference sequence). Trimming left V 2 bases short and J 2 bases short, with 7 bases between. The CDR3 extends over 14 amino acids. In nucleotides, the CDR3 is TGTGCCAGCAGTTTAGAGCAGGGCAATCAGCCCCAGCATTTT. Encoded protein: CASSLEQGNQPQHF.

For this clone: Other DNA sequences of this sample code for an identical CDR3. The rearrangement uses TRBV6-5 and TRBJ2-7; 7 nucleotides agree with TRBD2. V was clipped by 5 bases and J by 6 bases; unmatched bases: 4. The CDR3 has 12 amino acids. Per germline, CDR1 MNHEY and CDR2 SVGAGI. The CDR3 region has the DNA TGTGCCAGCAGTAGACCGGGAGGCGAGCAGTACGTC. Its translation is CASSRPGGEQYV.

V usage is TRBV5-1 and J usage is TRBJ2-7; possible D gene TRBD2, 5 bases. V lost 4 bases to trimming and J lost 5 bases, with 16 bases between them. Germline V gene sequence: CDR1 SGHRS, CDR2 YFSETQ. The CDR3 is made up of 14 amino acids. DNA for the CDR3: TGCGCCAGCAGCGCCTCGGGGTGGACCCACGAGCAGTACTTC. It yields the protein CASSASGWTHEQYF.

V gene TRBV15 combines with J gene TRBJ1-2, with D perhaps matching TRBD1 (5 bases). With 0 bases removed from V and 3 bases from J, the gap between germline ends came to 8 bases. The CDR3 sequence is 14 residues long. Germline assignment: CDR1 LNHNV and CDR2 YYDKDF (reference sequence). Written as DNA, the CDR3 is TGTGCCACCAGCAGAGATGTCAGGGACTATGGCTACACCTTC. Translation gives CATSRDVRDYGYTF.

This clone was seen a single time. The DNA for the CDR3 is TGTGCCAGCAGTCCAGTGCAGGATGGGGGCGTCGGGAGCAATCAGCCCCAGCATTTT. It codes for CASSPVQDGGVGSNQPQHF. The gene calls are TRBV28 and TRBJ1-5; possibly TRBD1 for D (6 bases). CDR3 length: 19 residues. CDR1 is MDHEN and CDR2 is SYDVKM in the germline V gene. The germline V and J ends were trimmed by 5 bases and 1 base, with 24 bases remaining between them. Combining the CDR3 with reference TRBV28 and TRBJ1-5 gives the whole variable domain DVKVTQSSRYLVKRTGEKVFLECVQDMDHENMFWYRQDPGLGLRLIYFSYDVKMKEKGDIPEGYSVSREKKERFSLILESASTNQTSMYLCASSPVQDGGVGSNQPQHFGDGTRLSIL.

V gene TRBV27 combines with J gene TRBJ1-2, with a weak D call TRBD1 (6 bases). Trimming took off 3 bases at V and 6 bases at J, with 11 bases between the two ends. This CDR3 contains 13 residues. CDR1 and CDR2 (germline): MNHEY, SMNVEV (reference sequence). The CDR3 sequence is CASSFGAGDGYTF. In nucleotides, the CDR3 is TGTGCCAGCAGTTTCGGGGCAGGGGATGGCTACACCTTC.